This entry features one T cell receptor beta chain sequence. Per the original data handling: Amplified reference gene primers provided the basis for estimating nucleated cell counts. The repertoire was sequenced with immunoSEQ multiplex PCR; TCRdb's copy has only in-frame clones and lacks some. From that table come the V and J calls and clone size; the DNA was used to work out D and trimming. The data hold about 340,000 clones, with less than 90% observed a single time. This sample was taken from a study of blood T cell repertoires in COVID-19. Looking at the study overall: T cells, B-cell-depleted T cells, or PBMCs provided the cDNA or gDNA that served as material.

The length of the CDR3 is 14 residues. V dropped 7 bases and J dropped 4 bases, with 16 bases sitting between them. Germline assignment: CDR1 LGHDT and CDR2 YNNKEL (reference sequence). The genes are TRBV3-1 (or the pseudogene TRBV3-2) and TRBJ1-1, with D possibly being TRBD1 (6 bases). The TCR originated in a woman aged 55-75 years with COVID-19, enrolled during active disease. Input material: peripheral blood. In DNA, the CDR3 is TGTGCCAGCACCTCGACAGGCTCGGTCACTGAAGCTTTCTTT. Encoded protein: CASTSTGSVTEAFF.